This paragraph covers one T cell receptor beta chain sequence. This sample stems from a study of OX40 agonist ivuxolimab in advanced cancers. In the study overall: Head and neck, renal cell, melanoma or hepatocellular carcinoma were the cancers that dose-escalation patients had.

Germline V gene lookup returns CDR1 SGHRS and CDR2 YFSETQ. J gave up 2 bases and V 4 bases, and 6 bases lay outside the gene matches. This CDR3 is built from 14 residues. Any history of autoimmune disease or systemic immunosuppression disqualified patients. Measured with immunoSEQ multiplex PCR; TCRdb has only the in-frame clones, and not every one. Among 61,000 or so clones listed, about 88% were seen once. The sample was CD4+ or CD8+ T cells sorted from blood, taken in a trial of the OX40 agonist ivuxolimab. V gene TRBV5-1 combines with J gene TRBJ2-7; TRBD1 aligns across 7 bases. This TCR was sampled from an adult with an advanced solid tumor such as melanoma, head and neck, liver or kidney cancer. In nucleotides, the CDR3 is TGCGCCAGCAGCATACAGGGGTTCCCCTACGAGCAGTACTTC. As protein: CASSIQGFPYEQYF.